The entry below describes one T cell receptor beta chain. The sample belongs to a study of control samples from healthy donors and cancer patients. With V trimmed by 6 bases and J by 0 bases, 8 bases remained unmatched. This CDR3 contains 16 residues. Germline V gives CDR1 SQVTM, CDR2 ANQGSEA. Clones were sequenced by immunoSEQ multiplex PCR, and TCRdb holds only the in-frame ones, with some missing. This sample has around 170,000 clones; almost 90% occur once, and the top ten carry around 1.5%. This receptor was taken from a woman in her forties or fifties in good health. The chain recombines TRBV29-1 with TRBJ2-6; 7 nucleotides agree with TRBD2. Sequenced sample: blood. The CDR3 DNA follows: TGCAGCGTCGGCCCCGGGGGGAGCTCTGGGGCCAACGTCCTGACTTTC. Amino acids: CSVGPGGSSGANVLTF.